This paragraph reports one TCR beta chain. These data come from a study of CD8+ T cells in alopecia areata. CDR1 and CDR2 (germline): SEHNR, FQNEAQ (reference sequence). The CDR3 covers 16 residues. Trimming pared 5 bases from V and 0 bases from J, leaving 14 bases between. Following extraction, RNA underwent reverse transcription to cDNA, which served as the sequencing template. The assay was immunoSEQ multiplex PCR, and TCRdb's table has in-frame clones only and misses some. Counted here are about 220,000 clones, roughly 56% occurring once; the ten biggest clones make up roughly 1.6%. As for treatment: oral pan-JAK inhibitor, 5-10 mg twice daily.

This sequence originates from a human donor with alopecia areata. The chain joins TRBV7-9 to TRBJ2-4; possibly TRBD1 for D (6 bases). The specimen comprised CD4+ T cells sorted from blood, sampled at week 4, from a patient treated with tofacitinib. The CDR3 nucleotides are TGTGCCAGCAGCCCGACAGGAGGCCGAGCCAAAAACATTCAGTACTTC. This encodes CASSPTGGRAKNIQYF.